What follows describes a single T cell receptor (beta chain). The antigen is unknown. In the original workflow: A distant-metastasis classifier for papillary thyroid cancer was built using CDR3 differences across clinicopathological groups. With MiXCR, TCRdb reprocessed the PCR reads. For this entry, the V and J calls and clone size follow TCRdb and not the study's own pipeline. The table records about 4,600 clones, approximately 19% of them present only once. This sample was included in a study of metastatic and nonmetastatic thyroid tumors. Study overall: Repertoire comparison spanned blood and tumor or nodule tissue of malignant and benign thyroid patients. Regarding the study as a whole: Across blood and tumor, TCR beta diversity in malignant thyroid tumors was reportedly significantly higher than in benign nodules.

Patients were all untreated before their thyroid surgery. From germline, CDR1 is MGHRA and CDR2 YSYEKL. The germline V and J ends were trimmed by 1 base and 0 bases, with 9 bases remaining between them. CDR3 length equals 15 residues. Sequencing used adjacent normal tissue. This TCR derives from a male donor with papillary thyroid cancer or a benign thyroid nodule (not recorded which). Some clones in this sample may be carry-over from other donors' samples. The rearrangement links TRBV4-1 to TRBJ1-1; D is ambiguous. The CDR3 coding sequence is TGCGCCAGCAGCCAAGGGTCCGATATGAACACTGAAGCTTTCTTT. Its translation: CASSQGSDMNTEAFF.